These 14 T cell receptor beta chains came from one sample sequenced in a study of OX40 agonist ivuxolimab in advanced cancers. The repertoire was sequenced with immunoSEQ multiplex PCR; TCRdb's copy has only in-frame clones and lacks some. The repertoire holds 81,000 or so clones, with around 90% as singletons. The sample was CD4+ or CD8+ T cells sorted from blood, taken in a trial of the OX40 agonist ivuxolimab. All receptors derive from an adult with an advanced solid tumor such as melanoma, head and neck, liver or kidney cancer.

The DNA of the CDR3 is TGTGCCAGCAGTACGTACAGGGGCAACACTGAAGCTTTCTTT. This gives the protein CASSTYRGNTEAFF. V is TRBV28 and J is TRBJ1-1; 7 bases agree with TRBD1. Unmatched junction bases numbered 5, after V lost 5 bases and J lost 2 bases. The CDR3 has 14 residues. Germline loops: CDR1 MDHEN, CDR2 SYDVKM.

V is TRBV28 and J is TRBJ1-5, with D unresolved. The CDR3 sequence is 13 residues long. CDR1 and CDR2 (germline): MDHEN, SYDVKM. Trimming stripped 3 bases from V and 4 bases from J, with 7 bases between. The CDR3 sequence: CASSFGVNQPQHF. DNA for the CDR3: TGTGCCAGCAGTTTCGGAGTAAATCAGCCCCAGCATTTT. Complete variable domain (other parts from reference TRBV28 and TRBJ1-5): DVKVTQSSRYLVKRTGEKVFLECVQDMDHENMFWYRQDPGLGLRLIYFSYDVKMKEKGDIPEGYSVSREKKERFSLILESASTNQTSMYLCASSFGVNQPQHFGDGTRLSIL.

In its sample, this clone was seen once. The V gene is TRBV5-1, the J gene TRBJ2-5, with 10 bases matching TRBD2. The CDR3 is 16 amino acids. Germline V CDR1 and CDR2: SGHRS, YFSETQ. Trimming took 0 bases from V and 0 from J; bases not matched to a gene: 2. CDR3 DNA: TGCGCCAGCAGCTTGGGAGGACTAGCGGACCAAGAGACCCAGTACTTC. Encoded protein: CASSLGGLADQETQYF.

DNA for the CDR3: TGCGCCAGCAGCCGATCCAAACTCAGGGGCGGTCAGCCCCAGCATTTT. Amino acid sequence: CASSRSKLRGGQPQHF. The V and J genes are TRBV23-1 and TRBJ1-5; perhaps TRBD1 as D (6 bases). TRBV23-1 is sorted into the ORF group, with uncertain function. This CDR3 is 16 amino acids long. V was clipped by 6 bases and J by 6 bases, with 21 bases between them.

The chain combines TRBV29-1 with TRBJ2-3, with D tentatively TRBD2 (6 bases). The germline V gene encodes CDR1 SQVTM and CDR2 ANQGSEA. The CDR3 sequence is 16 residues long. The V end was cut by 1 base, the J end by 0 bases, with 14 bases between. CDR3 DNA: TGCAGCGTTGAAGGCGGGGTGGCGAGTAGCACAGATACGCAGTATTTT. Its translation: CSVEGGVASSTDTQYF.

J is TRBJ1-5 and V is TRBV5-1, with TRBD1 matching 7 bases. V trimming: 0 bases; J trimming: 11 bases; junction bases outside the gene matches: 5. The CDR3 totals 13 residues. Germline V gene data show CDR1 as SGHRS and CDR2 as YFSETQ. CDR3 nucleotide sequence: TGCGCCAGCAGCTTGGATGTCCAGGGGGCCCAGCATTTT. This codes for CASSLDVQGAQHF.

The J gene is TRBJ2-5, the V gene TRBV9, with a tentative D call TRBD1 (5 bases). The J call is in doubt because the DNA end fits TRBJ2-7 better. This CDR3 is built from 14 residues. The germline V gene has CDR1 SGDLS and CDR2 YYNGEE. The CDR3 DNA follows: TGTGCCAGCAGCGTAGGGGGCCGCTCCTACGAGCAGTACTTC. This codes for CASSVGGRSYEQYF.

This chain joins TRBV27 and TRBJ2-2, with D possibly TRBD2 on 6 matching bases. Germline V gene sequence: CDR1 MNHEY, CDR2 SMNVEV (reference sequence). The V gene lost 6 bases and the J gene lost 3 bases, with 14 bases spanning the gap. The CDR3 runs to 15 residues. This CDR3 is CASSRGWGYTGELFF. CDR3 coding DNA: TGTGCCAGCAGCCGGGGGTGGGGGTACACCGGGGAGCTGTTTTTT.

This rearrangement joins TRBV7-6 to TRBJ1-1; maybe TRBD1 (5 bases). Trimming pared 1 base from V and 5 bases from J, leaving 11 bases between. Germline V gene sequence: CDR1 SGHVS, CDR2 FNYEAQ. This CDR3 region has 14 residues. This chain's CDR3 is CASSLGGKGTEAFF. In DNA, the CDR3 is TGTGCCAGCAGCTTAGGAGGGAAGGGGACTGAAGCTTTCTTT. Looking up the rest from reference TRBV7-6 and TRBJ1-1 gives the full variable domain: GAGVSQSPRYKVTKRGQDVALRCDPISGHVSLYWYRQALGQGPEFLTYFNYEAQQDKSGLPNDRFSAERPEGSISTLTIQRTEQRDSAMYRCASSLGGKGTEAFFGQGTRLTVV.

The chain combines TRBV15 with TRBJ1-2; D gene uncertain. Germline loops: CDR1 LNHNV, CDR2 YYDKDF (reference sequence). V was pared by 3 bases and J by 7 bases, with 15 bases between. This CDR3 comprises 14 residues. Written as DNA, the CDR3 is TGTGCCACCAGCAGGGGAGGTGGCAGGCGTGGCTACACCTTC. This translates into CATSRGGGRRGYTF.

The rearrangement joins TRBV25-1 to TRBJ2-5; D unclear. CDR1 is MGHDK and CDR2 is SYGVNS in the germline V gene. Trimming removed 0 bases at V and 2 bases at J, with 7 bases between. This CDR3 contains 14 residues. CDR3 DNA: TGTGCCAGCAGTGAATATCCAGATCAAGAGACCCAGTACTTC. It encodes CASSEYPDQETQYF.

V is TRBV25-1 and J is TRBJ2-5; no clear D. The CDR3 covers 11 residues. Germline V gene data show CDR1 as MGHDK and CDR2 as SYGVNS. Trimming stripped 4 bases from V and 9 bases from J, with 9 bases between. The CDR3 protein is CASSGPFAQYF. CDR3 nucleotides: TGTGCCAGCAGTGGTCCGTTTGCCCAGTACTTC.

The rearrangement uses TRBV18 and TRBJ1-5; D is undetermined. V was clipped by 3 bases and J by 0 bases, with 12 bases between them. CDR1 KGHSH and CDR2 LQKENI come from the germline V gene. This CDR3 has 16 amino acids. CDR3 nucleotides: TGTGCCAGCTCACCTCAACCCGGGTATAGCAATCAGCCCCAGCATTTT. Translating gives CASSPQPGYSNQPQHF.

V is TRBV4-1 and J is TRBJ1-1; D may be TRBD1 (6 bases). This CDR3 has 16 residues. With 6 bases removed from V and 7 bases from J, the gap between germline ends came to 24 bases. The germline gives CDR1 MGHRA, CDR2 YSYEKL. The CDR3 bases are TGCGCCAGCAGTCGAAGCCGGGGGGGCCGTAGTTATGAAGCTTTCTTT. Its translation: CASSRSRGGRSYEAFF.